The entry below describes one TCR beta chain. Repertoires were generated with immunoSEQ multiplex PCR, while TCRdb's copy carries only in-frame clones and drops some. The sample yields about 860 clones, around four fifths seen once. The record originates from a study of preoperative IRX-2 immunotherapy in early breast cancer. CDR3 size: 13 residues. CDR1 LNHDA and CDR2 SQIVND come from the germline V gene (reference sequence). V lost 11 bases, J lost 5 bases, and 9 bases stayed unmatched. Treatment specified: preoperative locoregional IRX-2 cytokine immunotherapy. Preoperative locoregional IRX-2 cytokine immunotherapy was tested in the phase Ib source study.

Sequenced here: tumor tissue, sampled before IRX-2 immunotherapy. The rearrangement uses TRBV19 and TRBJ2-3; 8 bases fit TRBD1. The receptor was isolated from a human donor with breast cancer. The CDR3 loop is CASSGGAGDTQYF. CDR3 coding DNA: TGTGCCTCTTCAGGGGGCGCGGGAGATACGCAGTATTTT.